The 28 T cell receptor beta chains given below trace back to one sample, sequenced in a study of metastatic and nonmetastatic thyroid tumors. TCRdb re-called clones from the PCR reads using MiXCR. The sample carries approximately 2,900 clones, 38% recorded once. All patients reached thyroid surgery having received no treatment beforehand. Source material: tumor tissue. These receptors came from a female donor with papillary thyroid cancer or a benign thyroid nodule (not recorded which). Some clones in this sample may be carry-over from other donors' samples.

The chain employs TRBV7-6 and TRBJ1-1; D gene unclear. Per the germline V gene, CDR1 is SGHVS and CDR2 is FNYEAQ. This CDR3 has 13 amino acids. V was cut by 2 bases and J by 0 bases, with 4 bases left in between. This CDR3 is CASSLQLNTEAFF. The CDR3 DNA sequence: TGTGCCAGCAGCTTACAGCTGAACACTGAAGCTTTCTTT.

Comments on this clone: Its ends do not fully match the called genes, so a read error is possible. This chain uses TRBV6-2 or TRBV6-3 with TRBJ2-2; 9 nucleotides match TRBD1. The germline V gene has CDR1 MNHEY and CDR2 SVGEGT. The CDR3 has 15 residues. Written as DNA, the CDR3 is TGTGCCAGAAGTTCAGGACAGGGGATCACCGGGGAGCTGTGTTTT. Protein: CARSSGQGITGELCF.

The CDR3, as DNA: TGTGCCAGTAGTATGTTGGGACAGTTTAATTCACCCCTCCACTTT. Protein: CASSMLGQFNSPLHF. This rearrangement joins TRBV19 to TRBJ1-6, with 7 bases that match TRBD1. Looked up from germline, CDR1 is LNHDA and CDR2 is SQIVND (reference sequence). The CDR3 has 15 residues. With 3 bases clipped from V and 6 bases from J, the junction kept 5 bases outside the gene matches.

The chain employs TRBV18 and TRBJ2-1, with TRBD2 identical over 8 bases. J gave up 6 bases and V 7 bases, and 11 bases lay outside the gene matches. There are 15 residues in the CDR3. Looked up from germline, CDR1 is KGHSH and CDR2 is LQKENI. The CDR3 DNA sequence: TGTGCCAGCTACCCCGGGGGGGCCTCTCTCAATGAGCAGTTCTTC. Translation gives CASYPGGASLNEQFF.

The chain recombines TRBV20-1 with TRBJ1-2; 9 bases align to TRBD1. The germline CDR1 and CDR2 sequences are DFQATT and SNEGSKA (reference sequence). This CDR3 comprises 14 residues. J lost 4 bases, V lost 3 bases, and 6 bases had no gene match. The CDR3, as DNA: TGCAGTGCTAGGGACCACAGGGGGCCCTATGGCTACACCTTC. It yields the protein CSARDHRGPYGYTF.

V and J are TRBV30 and TRBJ1-6, with D tentatively TRBD1 (5 bases). The CDR3 totals 12 residues. Germline values: CDR1 GTSNPN, CDR2 SVGIG (reference sequence). With 2 bases removed from V and 10 bases from J, the gap between germline ends came to 9 bases. The chain's CDR3 is CAWSWGRSPLHF. The CDR3 coding sequence is TGTGCCTGGAGTTGGGGGAGGTCACCCCTCCACTTT.

This clone was seen a few times. V and J are TRBV27 and TRBJ2-1; 10 bases fit TRBD2. With V trimmed by 2 bases and J by 7 bases, 5 bases remained unmatched. In germline, CDR1 is MNHEY, CDR2 SMNVEV (reference sequence). This CDR3 is built from 15 residues. The CDR3 nucleotides are TGTGCCAGCAGTTTAATCACTAGCGGGGAAAATGAGCAGTTCTTC. Residues: CASSLITSGENEQFF.

This clone is large (0.1 to 1%) by share. The chain couples TRBV2 to TRBJ1-1; TRBD1 might be the D (5 bases). CDR1 is SNHLY, CDR2 FYNNEI, per germline. The CDR3 is 14 residues long. V was clipped by 8 bases and J by 5 bases, with 18 bases between them. CDR3 nucleotide sequence: TGTGCCAGCCTAAGCGGGACCCTACAGACTGAAGCTTTCTTT. Translating gives CASLSGTLQTEAFF.

The chain is built from TRBV6-1 and TRBJ2-5, with 9 nucleotides matching TRBD1. The trim removed 7 bases at V and 3 bases at J, leaving 6 bases unmatched. CDR1 and CDR2 (germline): MNHNS, SASEGT. This CDR3 has 14 residues. The CDR3 nucleotides read TGTGCCAGCATGGGACAGGGTAACAAAGAGACCCAGTACTTC. This codes for CASMGQGNKETQYF.

The chain has TRBV7-2 and TRBJ2-1; D is unclear. With 5 bases removed from V and 5 bases from J, the gap between germline ends came to 10 bases. Germline CDR1 is SGHTA and CDR2 is FQGNSA. The CDR3 covers 13 residues. The CDR3 here is CASSPYLHNEQFF. The CDR3, as DNA: TGTGCCAGCAGCCCATACCTTCACAATGAGCAGTTCTTC. The full variable domain, its missing parts supplied by reference TRBV7-2 and TRBJ2-1, is GAGVSQSPSNKVTEKGKDVELRCDPISGHTALYWYRQSLGQGLEFLIYFQGNSAPDKSGLPSDRFSAERTGGSVSTLTIQRTQQEDSAVYLCASSPYLHNEQFFGPGTRLTVL.

This clone is classed as large. This chain connects TRBV19 to TRBJ2-1, with 12 bases lining up with TRBD2. In germline, CDR1 is LNHDA, CDR2 SQIVND (reference sequence). The V and J ends lost 8 bases and 9 bases, in that order; junction bases with no gene match: 11. The CDR3 runs 15 residues. CDR3 nucleotide sequence: TGTGCCAGTGAGCCTAGCGGGAGGGACTACGGTGAGCAGTTCTTC. Protein sequence: CASEPSGRDYGEQFF.

This clone was seen a handful of times. This rearrangement joins TRBV25-1 to TRBJ1-1, with D maybe TRBD1 (5 bases). Germline V gene sequence: CDR1 MGHDK, CDR2 SYGVNS. CDR3 length equals 14 residues. Trimming shortened V by 2 bases and J by 2 bases, and 9 bases separated the two germline ends. The CDR3 sequence is CASSEGAENTEAFF. CDR3 DNA: TGTGCCAGCAGTGAAGGGGCGGAAAACACTGAAGCTTTCTTT.

The rearrangement links TRBV20-1 to TRBJ1-2, with a possible D match to TRBD1 (5 bases). Germline V gene lookup returns CDR1 DFQATT and CDR2 SNEGSKA (reference sequence). CDR3 length equals 11 residues. V shed 6 bases and J shed 2 bases, with 7 bases lying between them. CDR3 region: CSATGNYGYTF. The CDR3 nucleotides read TGCAGTGCCACAGGAAACTATGGCTACACCTTC.

The chain has TRBV19 and TRBJ2-7, with 9 bases fitting TRBD2. The CDR3 sequence is 17 residues long. Germline values: CDR1 LNHDA, CDR2 SQIVND (reference sequence). V lost 5 bases to trimming and J lost 8 bases; unmatched junction nucleotides: 19. This chain's CDR3 is CASSPPAGGGSGYKQYF. CDR3 coding DNA: TGTGCCAGTAGTCCCCCAGCGGGAGGAGGGTCAGGATACAAGCAGTACTTC. The full variable domain, its missing parts supplied by reference TRBV19 and TRBJ2-7, is DGGITQSPKYLFRKEGQNVTLSCEQNLNHDAMYWYRQDPGQGLRLIYYSQIVNDFQKGDIAEGYSVSREKKESFPLTVTSAQKNPTAFYLCASSPPAGGGSGYKQYFGPGTRLTVT.

The genes are TRBV2 and TRBJ1-6, with D possibly being TRBD1 (6 bases). The CDR3 contains 15 residues. With 7 bases removed from V and 6 bases from J, the gap between germline ends came to 16 bases. Germline CDR1 reads SNHLY; CDR2 reads FYNNEI. In nucleotides, the CDR3 is TGTGCCAGCACAGAGGGACAATTTTCTAATTCACCCCTCCACTTT. It specifies CASTEGQFSNSPLHF.

This clone was detected a few times. The rearrangement links TRBV6-1 to TRBJ2-7; 10 nucleotides line up with TRBD1. V dropped 8 bases and J dropped 1; count of bases not matched to a gene: 2. Germline-derived CDR1 and CDR2 are MNHNS and SASEGT. This CDR3 has 13 residues. This CDR3 is CASGGQGSYEQYF. CDR3 DNA: TGTGCCAGCGGGGGACAGGGGTCCTACGAGCAGTACTTC.

In its sample, this clone is hyperexpanded. J is TRBJ1-1 and V is TRBV6-2 or TRBV6-3; D is unclear. The CDR3 runs 11 residues. V shed 3 bases and J shed 9 bases, with 8 bases lying between them. Germline V gene data show CDR1 as MNHEY and CDR2 as SVGEGT. The CDR3 spells CASSYAGKAFF. In nucleotides, the CDR3 is TGTGCCAGCAGTTATGCAGGCAAAGCTTTCTTT.

The chain carries TRBV20-1 and TRBJ1-3, with D uncertain. V lost 1 base and J lost 8, with 6 bases in between. The germline V gene encodes CDR1 DFQATT and CDR2 SNEGSKA (reference sequence). There are 11 residues in the CDR3. CDR3 sequence reads: CSARGRDTIYF. CDR3 coding DNA: TGCAGTGCTAGAGGTCGGGACACCATATATTTT.

This chain joins TRBV19 and TRBJ2-5, with 7 bases matching TRBD2. J lost 5 bases, V lost 2 bases, and 5 bases had no gene match. This CDR3 contains 14 residues. Germline V lookup: CDR1 LNHDA, CDR2 SQIVND (reference sequence). The CDR3 bases are TGTGCCAGTAGTATAATAGCGGGTGTGGAGACCCAGTACTTC. Amino acids: CASSIIAGVETQYF.

This chain uses TRBV5-1 with TRBJ2-1, with TRBD1 matching over 7 bases. The V gene's germline CDR1 is SGHRS and CDR2 YFSETQ. This CDR3 comprises 13 residues. Losses at the gene ends were 5 bases for V and 9 bases for J; bases not matched to a gene: 8. CDR3 sequence reads: CASSWDSTPEQFF. The CDR3 DNA reads TGCGCCAGCAGTTGGGACAGCACCCCTGAGCAGTTCTTC.

This clone occurred a few times. This clone may be a read error of a much larger clone one base away. The rearrangement links TRBV6-1 to TRBJ2-7, with 15 bases lining up with TRBD2. The CDR3 length is 16 residues. The ends lost 8 bases at V and 2 bases at J; junction bases unmatched: 7. Germline CDR1 MNHNS, CDR2 SASEGT. DNA of the CDR3: TGTGCCAGCGGGGAGGGACTAGCGGGAGGTCCCTACGAGCAGTACTTC. Residues: CASGEGLAGGPYEQYF.

This CDR3 reads CSAGRESYEQYF. Here the CDR3 DNA reads TGCAGTGCGGGGCGGGAGTCCTACGAGCAGTACTTC. V and J are TRBV20-1 and TRBJ2-7, with 7 bases that match TRBD2. Germline trimming cut 6 bases from V and 1 base from J; bases unmatched to any gene: 3. This CDR3 is 12 amino acids long. Germline V gives CDR1 DFQATT, CDR2 SNEGSKA (reference sequence).

The chain carries TRBV5-6 and TRBJ1-2; no definite D call. V lost 4 bases, J lost 7 bases, and 17 bases lay in between. This CDR3 is built from 14 residues. Germline V gene data show CDR1 as SGHDT and CDR2 as YYEEEE. The CDR3, as DNA: TGTGCCAGCAGCGGCGAACGTCGGGCCTTTGGCTACACCTTC. Protein: CASSGERRAFGYTF.

This clone was found a few times. The V call is TRBV12-3 or TRBV12-4, the J call TRBJ2-3, with 9 positions matching TRBD2. The junction had 6 bases not matched to a gene; V was cut back by 5 bases and J by 3 bases. This CDR3 spans 15 amino acids. The CDR3 reads CASSLGLASTDTQYF. Written as DNA, the CDR3 is TGTGCCAGCAGTCTCGGACTAGCGTCTACAGATACGCAGTATTTT.

The V call is TRBV20-1, the J call TRBJ1-5; no reliable D call. This CDR3 has 16 residues. Per the germline V gene, CDR1 is DFQATT and CDR2 is SNEGSKA (reference sequence). V lost 3 bases and J lost 0, with 15 bases in between. CDR3 in amino acids: CSASNSAVDSNQPQHF. CDR3 bases: TGCAGTGCTAGTAATAGCGCGGTTGATAGCAATCAGCCCCAGCATTTT.

The gene calls are TRBV27 and TRBJ1-1; D is possibly TRBD1 (5 bases). V shed 2 bases and J shed 2 bases, with 15 bases lying between them. In germline, CDR1 is MNHEY, CDR2 SMNVEV (reference sequence). The CDR3 is made up of 16 amino acids. The CDR3 loop reads CASSLRPPQGNTEAFF. The CDR3 nucleotides are TGTGCCAGCAGTTTAAGGCCCCCTCAGGGTAACACTGAAGCTTTCTTT.

The sample holds one count of this clone. This chain uses TRBV20-1 with TRBJ1-2; D is unclear. V gave up 2 bases and J gave up 7 bases, with 14 bases separating them. The germline V gene has CDR1 DFQATT and CDR2 SNEGSKA (reference sequence). There are 13 residues in the CDR3. The CDR3 DNA sequence: TGCAGTGCTAGATATACAGAGGTAGTTGGCTACACCTTC. Protein: CSARYTEVVGYTF.

Turning to this clone: The germline gene is not matched at one end of the junction; a read error may be the cause. V and J are TRBV15 and TRBJ1-5; no clear D gene. The CDR3 extends over 16 amino acids. CDR1 LNHNV and CDR2 YYDKDF come from the germline V gene (reference sequence). This chain's CDR3 is CATADPGDGSNHPQHF. CDR3 nucleotide sequence: TGTGCCACCGCCGACCCAGGAGATGGGAGCAATCATCCCCAGCATTTT.